This TCR beta chain was observed in a study of memory CD4+ T cells and cytomegalovirus serostatus. TCRdb keeps only in-frame clones here, not all; method: immunoSEQ multiplex PCR. The data contain fewer than 35,000 clones, around 76% of them seen just once; the ten biggest clones take up 0.85% to 1.2%. This clone has just a few counts. Single viable CD3+CD4+CD8-CD45RO+ cells were sorted as the memory CD4+ T cells. Germline V CDR1 and CDR2: MNHEY, SMNVEV (reference sequence). This CDR3 is 14 amino acids long. Deletions cut 9 bases from V and 3 bases from J, with 18 bases between. The sample was memory CD4+ T cells from blood. This chain links TRBV27 with TRBJ2-7; TRBD1 is a possible D gene (6 bases). This TCR was sampled from an adult in good health and CMV-seronegative. CDR3 nucleotides: TGTGCCAGTAAACCCAGGGGTCAGTACTACGAGCAGTACTTC. It translates to CASKPRGQYYEQYF.